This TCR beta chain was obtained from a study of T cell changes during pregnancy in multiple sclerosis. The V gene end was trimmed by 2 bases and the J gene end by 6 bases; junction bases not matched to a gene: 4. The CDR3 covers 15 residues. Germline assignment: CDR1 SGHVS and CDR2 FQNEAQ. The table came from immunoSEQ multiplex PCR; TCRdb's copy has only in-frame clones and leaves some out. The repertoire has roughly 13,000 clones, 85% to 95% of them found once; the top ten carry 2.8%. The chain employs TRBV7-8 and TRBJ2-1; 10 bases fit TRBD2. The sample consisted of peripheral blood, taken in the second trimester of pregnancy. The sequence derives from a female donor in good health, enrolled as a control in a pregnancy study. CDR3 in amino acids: CASSLSGGASNEQFF. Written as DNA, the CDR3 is TGTGCCAGCAGCTTAAGCGGGGGGGCCTCCAATGAGCAGTTCTTC. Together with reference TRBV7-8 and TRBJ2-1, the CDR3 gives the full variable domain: GAGVSQSPRYKVAKRGQDVALRCDPISGHVSLFWYQQALGQGPEFLTYFQNEAQLDKSGLPSDRFFAERPEGSVSTLKIQRTQQEDSAVYLCASSLSGGASNEQFFGPGTRLTVL.